Each of the 30 T cell receptor beta chains below was sequenced from the same sample in a study of regulatory dendritic cells for organ transplantation. Assay: immunoSEQ multiplex PCR; the TCRdb copy retains only in-frame clones and omits some. In the table there are roughly 30,000 clones, around 82% of which are singletons. Material for sequencing was naive CD8+ T cells from blood. As for subset: CD45RA+ naive T cells. The receptors were sampled from a human donor in good health.

The chain joins TRBV7-8 to TRBJ1-1, with D unresolved. Germline loops: CDR1 SGHVS, CDR2 FQNEAQ. V was shortened by 0 bases and J by 8 bases, with 16 bases between the two germline ends. This CDR3 region has 15 residues. Here the CDR3 DNA reads TGTGCCAGCAGCTTAGCGCCACAGCCTGTTAGAGAAGCTTTCTTT. Amino acid sequence: CASSLAPQPVREAFF.

V is TRBV27 and J is TRBJ1-2, with D possibly matching TRBD1 (6 bases). Trimming removed 6 bases from V and 0 bases from J, with 14 bases in between. This CDR3 region has 15 residues. Germline CDR1 is MNHEY and CDR2 is SMNVEV (reference sequence). The CDR3 loop reads CASRPQGGANYGYTF. CDR3 in DNA: TGTGCCAGCAGGCCACAGGGTGGGGCTAACTATGGCTACACCTTC.

This clone was seen a few times. V gene TRBV7-9 combines with J gene TRBJ2-7, with D possibly being TRBD1 (5 bases). Trimming cost V 4 bases and J 7 bases, with 17 bases left between them. Per germline, CDR1 SEHNR and CDR2 FQNEAQ (reference sequence). This CDR3 region has 14 residues. The CDR3 region has the DNA TGTGCCAGCAGCTCCTCCTCGACAGAAGGGGAGCAGTACTTC. This encodes CASSSSSTEGEQYF.

This clone appeared a few times. In DNA form, the CDR3 reads TGTGCCAGCAGCCAGAGGGATACGGGACAGATGAACACTGAAGCTTTCTTT. This sequence encodes CASSQRDTGQMNTEAFF. This chain connects TRBV4-2 to TRBJ1-1, with 7 bases aligning to TRBD1. This CDR3 is 17 amino acids long. After removal of 3 bases from V and 0 bases from J, the junction contained 10 bases not matched to a gene. CDR1 LGHNA and CDR2 YNFKEQ come from the germline V gene.

V is TRBV6-1 and J is TRBJ1-2; D remains ambiguous. Germline V gene lookup returns CDR1 MNHNS and CDR2 SASEGT. This CDR3 has 14 residues. V was clipped by 1 base and J by 3 bases, with 9 bases between them. CDR3 sequence (DNA): TGTGCCAGCAGTGAAGGAGGTCCCCACTATGGCTACACCTTC. Translation gives CASSEGGPHYGYTF.

The gene calls are TRBV4-1 and TRBJ1-2, with 7 bases matching TRBD1. The CDR3 loop spans 15 amino acids. The V gene's germline CDR1 is MGHRA and CDR2 YSYEKL. The V segment lost 0 bases and the J segment 2 bases; nucleotides outside the gene matches: 3. The CDR3 bases are TGCGCCAGCAGCCAAGAAGGCAGGGGGAACTATGGCTACACCTTC. This gives the protein CASSQEGRGNYGYTF.

This chain links TRBV15 with TRBJ2-6; perhaps TRBD2 as D (6 bases). Between the trimmed V and J ends, which lost 0 bases and 4 bases, there was a span of 13 bases. Germline V CDR1 and CDR2: LNHNV, YYDKDF (reference sequence). This CDR3 region has 17 residues. The CDR3 reads CATSRDGGAEGANVLTF. Here the CDR3 DNA reads TGTGCCACCAGCAGAGATGGAGGGGCAGAGGGGGCCAACGTCCTGACTTTC.

The genes are TRBV18 and TRBJ1-6; 9 positions agree with TRBD1. From germline, CDR1 is KGHSH and CDR2 LQKENI. V lost 3 bases, J lost 8 bases, and 8 bases stayed unmatched. The CDR3 has 16 residues. The CDR3 DNA follows: TGTGCCAGCTCACCCAATGTACAGGGGGCAGATTCACCCCTCCACTTT. Translation gives CASSPNVQGADSPLHF.

The chain recombines TRBV4-3 with TRBJ2-4; weak D call: TRBD1 (5 bases). Between the trimmed V and J ends, which lost 0 bases and 8 bases, there was a span of 14 bases. Germline assignment: CDR1 LGHNA and CDR2 YSLEER. There are 15 residues in the CDR3. CDR3 nucleotides: TGCGCCAGCAGCCAAGATAGGGGTCTTCGGGACATTCAGTACTTC. Its protein is CASSQDRGLRDIQYF.

DNA for the CDR3: TGTGCCAGCAGCCAAGTTCCAAGCGGGGGGTTCCAAGAGACCCAGTACTTC. This sequence encodes CASSQVPSGGFQETQYF. The chain links TRBV4-2 to TRBJ2-5; 9 nucleotides line up with TRBD2. The CDR3 runs 17 residues. Trimming cost V 1 base and J 1 base; bases outside gene matches: 7. Per the germline V gene, CDR1 is LGHNA and CDR2 is YNFKEQ.

The chain couples TRBV6-5 to TRBJ1-1; perhaps TRBD1 as D (6 bases). V lost 8 bases and J lost 2, with 18 bases in between. Germline values: CDR1 MNHEY, CDR2 SVGAGI. The CDR3 sequence is 15 residues long. This CDR3 is CASAVTDRSNTEAFF. Written as DNA, the CDR3 is TGTGCCAGCGCTGTAACGGACAGAAGTAACACTGAAGCTTTCTTT.

This clone was seen only once. This chain uses TRBV7-9 with TRBJ2-5, with a tentative D call TRBD1 (5 bases). V lost 2 bases, J lost 1 base, and 14 bases lay in between. The germline gives CDR1 SEHNR, CDR2 FQNEAQ (reference sequence). The CDR3 has 16 amino acids. Written as DNA, the CDR3 is TGTGCCAGCAGCTTAACGATGTCAGGGCTCCAAGAGACCCAGTACTTC. Its protein is CASSLTMSGLQETQYF.

The rearrangement joins TRBV25-1 to TRBJ1-1; D unresolved. V was pared by 7 bases and J by 2 bases, with 14 bases between. The germline CDR1 and CDR2 sequences are MGHDK and SYGVNS. The CDR3 extends over 14 amino acids. The CDR3 sequence: CASTQQGLNTEAFF. In DNA, the CDR3 is TGTGCCAGCACACAGCAAGGTCTTAACACTGAAGCTTTCTTT.

This clone was detected a few times. The chain is built from TRBV7-9 and TRBJ1-2; weak D call: TRBD1 (5 bases). The CDR3 consists of 11 residues. Germline V CDR1 and CDR2: SEHNR, FQNEAQ (reference sequence). Trimming pared 7 bases from V and 6 bases from J, leaving 9 bases between. The CDR3 DNA sequence: TGTGCCAGCACATTAGGGGATGGCTACACCTTC. Its translation is CASTLGDGYTF.

This rearrangement joins TRBV5-6 to TRBJ2-7; tentatively, D is TRBD1 (6 bases). Per germline, CDR1 SGHDT and CDR2 YYEEEE. Deletions cut 4 bases from V and 4 bases from J, with 12 bases between. The CDR3 has 13 amino acids. CDR3: CASSGDKIYEQYF. As DNA, the CDR3 is TGTGCCAGCAGCGGGGACAAGATATACGAGCAGTACTTC.

This chain uses TRBV2 with TRBJ2-7, with a possible D match to TRBD1 (6 bases). The CDR3 spans 15 residues. The V gene lost 6 bases and the J gene lost 3 bases, with 18 bases spanning the gap. CDR1 and CDR2 from the germline V gene are SNHLY and FYNNEI. CDR3 DNA: TGTGCCAGCAGCGTGCTGGGGACATCTAACTACGAGCAGTACTTC. It specifies CASSVLGTSNYEQYF. Supplemented by reference TRBV2 and TRBJ2-7, the full variable domain reads EPEVTQTPSHQVTQMGQEVILRCVPISNHLYFYWYRQILGQKVEFLVSFYNNEISEKSEIFDDQFSVERPDGSNFTLKIRSTKLEDSAMYFCASSVLGTSNYEQYFGPGTRLTVT.

The V call is TRBV5-6, the J call TRBJ2-7; 9 positions agree with TRBD1. Germline V gene lookup returns CDR1 SGHDT and CDR2 YYEEEE. V was pared by 5 bases and J by 5 bases, with 14 bases of the junction left unmatched. The CDR3 is made up of 16 amino acids. DNA of the CDR3: TGTGCCAGCAGACCCGATTCCGGGACAGGGTTCCACGAGCAGTACTTC. Its protein is CASRPDSGTGFHEQYF.

The V and J genes are TRBV7-9 and TRBJ1-4; 9 nucleotides match TRBD1. This CDR3 region has 16 residues. With V trimmed by 6 bases and J by 8 bases, 13 bases remained unmatched. Germline assignment: CDR1 SEHNR and CDR2 FQNEAQ (reference sequence). CDR3 nucleotide sequence: TGTGCCAGCAGTCCTCTAGGACAGGGGTACGGCGAAAAACTGTTTTTT. Translation gives CASSPLGQGYGEKLFF.

The chain employs TRBV15 and TRBJ2-5; TRBD1 agrees at 9 bases. The trim removed 1 base at V and 7 bases at J, leaving 10 bases unmatched. Looked up from germline, CDR1 is LNHNV and CDR2 is YYDKDF (reference sequence). This CDR3 region has 16 residues. CDR3 residues: CATSRGRDRDFGTQYF. The DNA for the CDR3 is TGTGCCACCAGCAGAGGCCGGGACAGGGATTTCGGGACCCAGTACTTC.

This sequence joins TRBV4-1 and TRBJ2-2; D ambiguous. Germline assignment: CDR1 MGHRA and CDR2 YSYEKL. The CDR3 is 15 amino acids. V lost 3 bases, J lost 3 bases, and 11 bases lay in between. The CDR3 sequence is CASSHLSSYTGELFF. In DNA form, the CDR3 reads TGCGCCAGCAGCCATCTTTCAAGCTACACCGGGGAGCTGTTTTTT.

This rearrangement joins TRBV7-6 to TRBJ2-3; 9 bases match TRBD2. Germline CDR1 and CDR2: SGHVS and FNYEAQ. The V gene end was trimmed by 5 bases and the J gene end by 5 bases; junction bases not matched to a gene: 5. This CDR3 has 14 amino acids. This CDR3 reads CASSPGLARDTQYF. For the CDR3, the DNA is TGTGCCAGCAGCCCGGGACTAGCCAGAGATACGCAGTATTTT. Full variable domain (outside the CDR3, taken from reference TRBV7-6 and TRBJ2-3): GAGVSQSPRYKVTKRGQDVALRCDPISGHVSLYWYRQALGQGPEFLTYFNYEAQQDKSGLPNDRFSAERPEGSISTLTIQRTEQRDSAMYRCASSPGLARDTQYFGPGTRLTVL.

This clone has a handful of counts. The chain is built from TRBV18 and TRBJ2-1, with D possibly matching TRBD1 (5 bases). CDR3 length equals 16 residues. Germline CDR1 is KGHSH and CDR2 is LQKENI. V dropped 6 bases and J dropped 9 bases, with 24 bases sitting between them. For the CDR3, the DNA is TGTGCCAGCTCTCTCCCCGGAAGGGGAAGCACCTCTGAGCAGTTCTTC. Its translation: CASSLPGRGSTSEQFF.

V usage is TRBV5-3 and J usage is TRBJ2-7; 7 bases fit TRBD1. TRBV5-3 is an open reading frame whose function is uncertain. The CDR3 extends over 16 amino acids. With 1 base clipped from V and 3 bases from J, the junction kept 10 bases outside the gene matches. CDR3 nucleotide sequence: TGTGCCAGAAGCTTGAAAACAGGGGAACAGTTCTACGAGCAGTACTTC. Residues: CARSLKTGEQFYEQYF.

The chain combines TRBV19 with TRBJ1-5, with 8 bases identical to TRBD1. The V gene end was trimmed by 3 bases and the J gene end by 2 bases; junction bases not matched to a gene: 3. The CDR3 has 15 residues. The germline CDR1 and CDR2 sequences are LNHDA and SQIVND (reference sequence). The CDR3 protein is CASSMTGVGNQPQHF. The CDR3 region has the DNA TGTGCCAGTAGTATGACAGGGGTGGGCAATCAGCCCCAGCATTTT.

CDR3 loop: CASSKGQGRNEQFF. For the CDR3, the DNA is TGTGCCAGCAGCAAAGGACAGGGTAGAAATGAGCAGTTCTTC. V gene TRBV13 combines with J gene TRBJ2-1; TRBD1 matches at 8 bases. The CDR3 contains 14 residues. Per the germline V gene, CDR1 is PRHDT and CDR2 is FYEKMQ (reference sequence). Germline trimming cut 5 bases from V and 7 bases from J; bases unmatched to any gene: 7. The full variable domain, rest sourced from reference TRBV13 and TRBJ2-1, is AAGVIQSPRHLIKEKRETATLKCYPIPRHDTVYWYQQGPGQDPQFLISFYEKMQSDKGSIPDRFSAQQFSDYHSELNMSSLELGDSALYFCASSKGQGRNEQFFGPGTRLTVL.

The chain joins TRBV9 to TRBJ2-3; 7 nucleotides match TRBD2. CDR3 length: 15 amino acids. Germline CDR1 and CDR2: SGDLS and YYNGEE. J lost 4 bases, V lost 4 bases, and 9 bases had no gene match. The CDR3 reads CASSIRREGADTQYF. The CDR3 DNA reads as TGTGCCAGCAGCATTCGAAGGGAGGGAGCAGATACGCAGTATTTT.

CDR3 nucleotides: TGTGCCAGCAGCGCGCCGGTCGGGGGGGGGATCGGCTACACCTTC. Translated: CASSAPVGGGIGYTF. The chain has TRBV9 and TRBJ1-2; TRBD1 is a possible D gene (5 bases). The CDR3 contains 15 residues. The germline CDR1 and CDR2 sequences are SGDLS and YYNGEE. Deletions cut 3 bases from V and 8 bases from J, with 20 bases between. Full variable domain (rest looked up from reference TRBV9 and TRBJ1-2): DSGVTQTPKHLITATGQRVTLRCSPRSGDLSVYWYQQSLDQGLQFLIQYYNGEERAKGNILERFSAQQFPDLHSELNLSSLELGDSALYFCASSAPVGGGIGYTFGSGTRLTVV.

The chain uses TRBV13 and TRBJ2-7; D possibly corresponds to TRBD1 (6 bases). The CDR3 covers 14 residues. Germline V gene sequence: CDR1 PRHDT, CDR2 FYEKMQ (reference sequence). V was trimmed by 1 base and J by 5 bases, leaving 12 bases between them. The CDR3 region has the DNA TGTGCCAGCAGCTTAGACAGGGCTCGTAACGAGCAGTACTTC. This encodes CASSLDRARNEQYF. Full variable domain (remainder filled in from reference TRBV13 and TRBJ2-7): AAGVIQSPRHLIKEKRETATLKCYPIPRHDTVYWYQQGPGQDPQFLISFYEKMQSDKGSIPDRFSAQQFSDYHSELNMSSLELGDSALYFCASSLDRARNEQYFGPGTRLTVT.

The chain recombines TRBV5-6 with TRBJ1-6; tentative D call: TRBD1 (6 bases). Germline values: CDR1 SGHDT, CDR2 YYEEEE. This CDR3 has 13 amino acids. Trimming cost V 6 bases and J 7 bases, with 11 bases left between them. The CDR3 region is CASTKGGNSPLHF. The CDR3 region has the DNA TGTGCCAGCACTAAAGGGGGAAATTCACCCCTCCACTTT.

This clone was observed once. The rearrangement links TRBV9 to TRBJ2-2; TRBD2 aligns across 8 bases. V gave up 0 bases and J gave up 4 bases; unmatched junction bases: 8. The CDR3 covers 17 residues. CDR1 and CDR2 from the germline V gene are SGDLS and YYNGEE. The CDR3 loop is CASSVAGRGGGTGELFF. CDR3 bases: TGTGCCAGCAGCGTAGCCGGACGGGGGGGCGGCACCGGGGAGCTGTTTTTT.